Listed below are T cell receptor beta chains from one sample, sequenced in a study of quantifying T cell responses using KT2 cells. TCRdb used MiXCR to reprocess the UMI-ligation and nested PCR reads, holding one entry per CDR3 protein. The sample carries under 35,000 distinct CDR3 sequences, 7.3% recorded once. Sequenced input: PBMCs spiked with cells of the T cell clone KT2. These receptors were obtained from a human donor. CDR3s include the opening cysteine and the closing phenylalanine or tryptophan. D genes are given only for firm matches. Not every row has a clone size; where given, it reads once, few, many or a size class.

J gene: TRBJ1-5; D gene: -; V gene: TRBV12-3/TRBV12-4; clone size: many; CDR3 DNA: TGTGCCAGCAGTTTAAATGGGAATCAGCCCCAGCATTTT; CDR3 protein: CASSLNGNQPQHF
J gene: TRBJ1-3; D gene: TRBD1; V gene: TRBV7-2; clone size: -; CDR3 DNA: TGTGCCAGCAGCTTAGCCGGGACAGGGGGTGGAAACACCATATATTTT; CDR3 protein: CASSLAGTGGGNTIYF
J gene: TRBJ2-7; D gene: TRBD1; V gene: TRBV6-6; clone size: many; CDR3 DNA: TGTGCCAGCAGGCGACAGGGGGCGACCTACGAGCAGTACTTC; CDR3 protein: CASRRQGATYEQYF
J gene: TRBJ2-3; D gene: -; V gene: TRBV6-1; clone size: few; CDR3 DNA: TGTGCCAGCAAGGTCGCGACAAGCACAGATACGCAGTATTTT; CDR3 protein: CASKVATSTDTQYF
J gene: TRBJ2-4; D gene: -; V gene: TRBV5-1; clone size: -; CDR3 DNA: TGCGCCAGCACTACCGGCGGGGTCAGAGACATTCAGTACTTC; CDR3 protein: CASTTGGVRDIQYF
J gene: TRBJ2-5; D gene: -; V gene: TRBV7-8; clone size: -; CDR3 DNA: TGTGCCAGCAGCTTAGCCCCAAGGATAGAGACCCAGTACTTC; CDR3 protein: CASSLAPRIETQYF
J gene: TRBJ2-1; D gene: -; V gene: TRBV7-9; clone size: many; CDR3 DNA: TGTGCCAGCAGCTTGCAGGGACACGTCAATGAGCAGTTCTTC; CDR3 protein: CASSLQGHVNEQFF
J gene: TRBJ2-1; D gene: -; V gene: TRBV7-2; clone size: many; CDR3 DNA: TGTGCCAGCAGCCTCCCGCTAAGGAATGAGCAGTTCTTC; CDR3 protein: CASSLPLRNEQFF
J gene: TRBJ2-4; D gene: -; V gene: TRBV2; clone size: -; CDR3 DNA: TGTGCCAGCAGTGAAACCGCGGGACAGACCAAAAACATTCAGTACTTC; CDR3 protein: CASSETAGQTKNIQYF
J gene: TRBJ1-1; D gene: -; V gene: TRBV5-1; clone size: -; CDR3 DNA: TGCGCCAGCTCGATTAACCCCAGGGCGGGAGAAGCTTTCTTT; CDR3 protein: CASSINPRAGEAFF
J gene: TRBJ2-2; D gene: TRBD1; V gene: TRBV2; clone size: many; CDR3 DNA: TGTGCCAGCAGTGACAGGGGGCCGATTAACACCGGGGAGCTGTTTTTT; CDR3 protein: CASSDRGPINTGELFF
J gene: TRBJ1-2; D gene: -; V gene: TRBV12-3/TRBV12-4; clone size: many; CDR3 DNA: TGTGCCAGCAGTTACAGGAGTTATGGCTACACCTTC; CDR3 protein: CASSYRSYGYTF
J gene: TRBJ1-1; D gene: -; V gene: TRBV20-1; clone size: few; CDR3 DNA: TGCAGTGCTAGAGATCCCGCAGATGTGAACACTGAAGCTTTCTTT; CDR3 protein: CSARDPADVNTEAFF
J gene: TRBJ2-1; D gene: -; V gene: TRBV4-1; clone size: many; CDR3 DNA: TGCGCCAGCAGCCAAGATCTTTCGGGGTACAATGAGCAGTTCTTC; CDR3 protein: CASSQDLSGYNEQFF
J gene: TRBJ1-1; D gene: TRBD1; V gene: TRBV2; clone size: few; CDR3 DNA: TGTGCCAGCACTCCCCCGGACAGGACGAACACTGAAGCTTTCTTT; CDR3 protein: CASTPPDRTNTEAFF
J gene: TRBJ2-3; D gene: TRBD1; V gene: TRBV6-5; clone size: many; CDR3 DNA: TGTGCCAGCAGGCACGAACAGGGGGCCGGAGATACGCAGTATTTT; CDR3 protein: CASRHEQGAGDTQYF
J gene: TRBJ2-2; D gene: -; V gene: TRBV7-8; clone size: few; CDR3 DNA: TGTGCCAGCAGCTTGGGACGAGGTGGCGGGGAGCTGTTTTTT; CDR3 protein: CASSLGRGGGELFF
J gene: TRBJ1-4; D gene: -; V gene: TRBV10-3; clone size: many; CDR3 DNA: TGTGCCATCAGTGAGTCCCACCTCGGGGGTAATGAAAAACTGTTTTTT; CDR3 protein: CAISESHLGGNEKLFF
J gene: TRBJ2-3; D gene: -; V gene: TRBV12-5; clone size: many; CDR3 DNA: TGTGCTAGTGGTTCCCCTCCCCCCACAGATACGCAGTATTTT; CDR3 protein: CASGSPPPTDTQYF
J gene: TRBJ1-2; D gene: -; V gene: TRBV30; clone size: -; CDR3 DNA: TGTGCCTGGACTTTAACATCGGGGGGACGGCCTTTTGGCTACACCTTC; CDR3 protein: CAWTLTSGGRPFGYTF
J gene: TRBJ2-7; D gene: TRBD1; V gene: TRBV12-3/TRBV12-4; clone size: many; CDR3 DNA: TGTGCCAGCAGTTTTGGGACAGGGATAAACGAGCAGTACTTC; CDR3 protein: CASSFGTGINEQYF
J gene: TRBJ1-1; D gene: -; V gene: TRBV6-5; clone size: few; CDR3 DNA: TGTGCCAGCAGTCACGGGTCGAACACTGAAGCTTTCTTT; CDR3 protein: CASSHGSNTEAFF
J gene: TRBJ2-3; D gene: TRBD2; V gene: TRBV20-1; clone size: many; CDR3 DNA: TGCAGTGCAAGGACTAGCGGAGATCCCACAGATACGCAGTATTTT; CDR3 protein: CSARTSGDPTDTQYF
J gene: TRBJ1-4; D gene: -; V gene: TRBV27; clone size: many; CDR3 DNA: TGTGCCAGCAGTTTGAGAGCCCCCAGCCAAAAACTGTTTTTT; CDR3 protein: CASSLRAPSQKLFF
J gene: TRBJ1-1; D gene: TRBD1; V gene: TRBV2; clone size: -; CDR3 DNA: TGTGCCAGCAGTAAACAGGGGATGCGGGCTGAAGCTTTCTTT; CDR3 protein: CASSKQGMRAEAFF
J gene: TRBJ2-5; D gene: -; V gene: TRBV2; clone size: few; CDR3 DNA: TGTGCCAGCAGTGAATACGGGTTAGCCCGAACACAAGAGACCCAGTACTTC; CDR3 protein: CASSEYGLARTQETQYF
J gene: TRBJ2-3; D gene: TRBD2; V gene: TRBV20-1; clone size: many; CDR3 DNA: TGCAGTGCCAAGGTCCTAGCGGGAGGGGAAGATACGCAGTATTTT; CDR3 protein: CSAKVLAGGEDTQYF
J gene: TRBJ2-3; D gene: TRBD2; V gene: TRBV20-1; clone size: many; CDR3 DNA: TGCAGTGCTACGACCCCTAGCGGGGGGATAACAGATACGCAGTATTTT; CDR3 protein: CSATTPSGGITDTQYF
J gene: TRBJ1-6; D gene: -; V gene: TRBV7-3; clone size: many; CDR3 DNA: TGTGCCAGCAGACGAACGACAACAAACGGTTCACCCCTCCACTTT; CDR3 protein: CASRRTTTNGSPLHF
J gene: TRBJ1-5; D gene: -; V gene: TRBV7-2; clone size: -; CDR3 DNA: TGTGCCAGCAGCGGTGGGAGTAGCAATCAGCCCCAGCATTTT; CDR3 protein: CASSGGSSNQPQHF
J gene: TRBJ1-5; D gene: TRBD1; V gene: TRBV5-1; clone size: many; CDR3 DNA: TGCGCCAGCAGCCCCGGACAGGGGTATCAGCCCCAGCATTTT; CDR3 protein: CASSPGQGYQPQHF
J gene: TRBJ1-1; D gene: TRBD1; V gene: TRBV29-1; clone size: few; CDR3 DNA: TGCAGCGTGAACAGGGGGATTGGGACTGAAGCTTTCTTT; CDR3 protein: CSVNRGIGTEAFF
J gene: TRBJ2-7; D gene: TRBD1; V gene: TRBV18; clone size: many; CDR3 DNA: TGTGCCAGCTCTCAGGACAGGGATGCCTACGAGCAGTACTTC; CDR3 protein: CASSQDRDAYEQYF
J gene: TRBJ1-1; D gene: -; V gene: TRBV12-3/TRBV12-4; clone size: many; CDR3 DNA: TGTGCCAGCAGTTCCTTGGGGGGGAGCACGAACACTGAAGCTTTCTTT; CDR3 protein: CASSSLGGSTNTEAFF
J gene: TRBJ2-3; D gene: -; V gene: TRBV12-3/TRBV12-4; clone size: many; CDR3 DNA: TGTGCCAGCAGTAAACAGGGCCTCACAGATACGCAGTATTTT; CDR3 protein: CASSKQGLTDTQYF
J gene: TRBJ2-7; D gene: -; V gene: TRBV7-3; clone size: many; CDR3 DNA: TGTGCCAGCAGCTCGGACGGCGATGCCCACGAGCAGTACTTC; CDR3 protein: CASSSDGDAHEQYF
J gene: TRBJ1-6; D gene: -; V gene: TRBV12-3/TRBV12-4; clone size: many; CDR3 DNA: TGTGCCAGCAGTTTAGGGGGGGATTCACCCCTCCACTTT; CDR3 protein: CASSLGGDSPLHF
J gene: TRBJ1-2; D gene: TRBD1; V gene: TRBV6-6; clone size: many; CDR3 DNA: TGTGCCAGCGGAAAAGGGGACAGCATCCGTTTTGGAGGCTACACCTTC; CDR3 protein: CASGKGDSIRFGGYTF
J gene: TRBJ1-2; D gene: -; V gene: TRBV5-1; clone size: few; CDR3 DNA: TGCGCCAGCAGCTTGGGTGGCAGGTCCGGCTACACCTTC; CDR3 protein: CASSLGGRSGYTF
J gene: TRBJ2-1; D gene: TRBD1; V gene: TRBV11-2; clone size: many; CDR3 DNA: TGTGCCAGCAGGCTCCCGGGACAGGGCCGCCGCAATGAGCAGTTCTTC; CDR3 protein: CASRLPGQGRRNEQFF
J gene: TRBJ1-1; D gene: -; V gene: TRBV5-4; clone size: many; CDR3 DNA: TGTGCCAGCAGCTTGGTATCTGGGTCTATGGGCACTGAAGCTTTCTTT; CDR3 protein: CASSLVSGSMGTEAFF
J gene: TRBJ1-5; D gene: -; V gene: TRBV7-6; clone size: -; CDR3 DNA: TGTGCCAGCAGCTTACAGGATCAGCCCCAGCATTTT; CDR3 protein: CASSLQDQPQHF
J gene: TRBJ2-3; D gene: TRBD1; V gene: TRBV24-1; clone size: many; CDR3 DNA: TGTGCCACCAGTGATATAGGGACAGACTATACGCAGTATTTT; CDR3 protein: CATSDIGTDYTQYF
J gene: TRBJ1-1; D gene: -; V gene: TRBV7-9; clone size: few; CDR3 DNA: TGTGCCAGCAGCTTAGAAGGGGCCGGTACTGAAGCTTTCTTT; CDR3 protein: CASSLEGAGTEAFF
J gene: TRBJ2-6; D gene: TRBD2; V gene: TRBV6-4; clone size: many; CDR3 DNA: TGTGCCAGCAGTCGGGAGGGGGACTCTGGGGCCAACGTCCTGACTTTC; CDR3 protein: CASSREGDSGANVLTF
J gene: TRBJ2-7; D gene: -; V gene: TRBV4-3; clone size: medium-sized; CDR3 DNA: TGCGCCAGCAGCCAAGAACTATCCTACGAGCAGTACTTC; CDR3 protein: CASSQELSYEQYF